This T cell receptor (beta chain) comes out of a study of glioma-infiltrating T cells after dendritic cell vaccination. Study as a whole: Autologous tumor lysate was loaded overnight onto monocyte-derived dendritic cells grown about 7 days with IL-4 and GM-CSF.

V lost 4 bases and J lost 1, with 8 bases in between. Looked up from germline, CDR1 is SGHTA and CDR2 is FQGNSA. The CDR3 runs to 15 residues. For this clone: Its target is unknown.

Study-wide points: Higher TCR clonality did not directly relate to longer survival.

The immunoSEQ assay amplified TCRB CDR3 from up to 2 ug DNA. The primer mix had 60 V beta and 13 J beta primers. Clones were sequenced by immunoSEQ multiplex PCR, and TCRdb holds only the in-frame ones, with some missing. The table shows about 73,000 clones, with about four fifths occurring only once. This TCR was sampled from a human donor with glioblastoma. Material: blood, obtained before dendritic cell vaccination. The gene calls are TRBV7-2 and TRBJ2-6; weak D call: TRBD1 (6 bases). CDR3 amino acids: CASSYGQSGANVLTF. The DNA of the CDR3 is TGTGCCAGCAGCTACGGACAGTCTGGGGCCAACGTCCTGACTTTC.